These 13 T cell receptor beta chains share one sample of origin, sequenced in a study of cytomegalovirus exposure and HLA in healthy donors (dated by TCRdb to between 2016 and 2019). The method behind the library was the immunoSEQ multiplex PCR assay. A mixture of 60 forward primers for TCR Vbeta segments and 13 reverse primers for TCR Jbeta segments was used in the multiplex PCR. The source is immuneACCESS, and TCRdb retained only in-frame sequences with V and J called. Part of the clones is not carried over; for the studies checked, unresolved V genes explain less than half of this, and the remainder is unexplained. This sample lists 85,000 to 100,000 clones; 65% to 85% were detected once. The ten biggest clones cover about 1.2% of the sample. What was sequenced was PBMCs. These receptor sequences come from a girl aged 2-10 years in good health and CMV-seropositive.

The chain joins TRBV4-1 to TRBJ1-2; D remains ambiguous. The ends were cut back, 1 base at V and 4 bases at J, with 16 bases in the middle. The CDR3 has 16 residues. Germline CDR1 and CDR2: MGHRA and YSYEKL. The CDR3 DNA reads TGCGCCAGCAGCCAAGGCAAGATATTTGGAGGCTATGGCTACACCTTC. The encoded protein is CASSQGKIFGGYGYTF.

The V call is TRBV4-1, the J call TRBJ2-7; the match to TRBD2 covers 11 bases. With 0 bases clipped from V and 3 bases from J, the junction kept 1 base outside the gene matches. In germline, CDR1 is MGHRA, CDR2 YSYEKL. CDR3 length: 15 residues. The CDR3 protein is CASSQEGTSGYEQYF. The CDR3 DNA is TGCGCCAGCAGCCAAGAAGGGACTAGCGGCTACGAGCAGTACTTC.

This chain joins TRBV5-4 and TRBJ2-5; 7 nucleotides match TRBD1. With V trimmed by 7 bases and J by 5 bases, 5 bases remained unmatched. The CDR3 sequence is 12 residues long. Looked up from germline, CDR1 is SGHNT and CDR2 is YYREEE (reference sequence). CDR3 sequence: CASRGGRETQYF. As DNA, the CDR3 is TGTGCCAGCCGAGGGGGCAGGGAGACCCAGTACTTC.

This rearrangement joins TRBV2 to TRBJ2-1, with D tentatively TRBD2 (5 bases). CDR1 and CDR2 from the germline V gene are SNHLY and FYNNEI. CDR3 length: 15 residues. The V end was cut by 5 bases, the J end by 7 bases, with 18 bases between. In DNA, the CDR3 is TGTGCCAGCAGTCGGACTCGGGAAGGTTTTAATGAGCAGTTCTTC. Amino acid sequence: CASSRTREGFNEQFF.

The chain links TRBV7-2 to TRBJ2-1; TRBD2 aligns across 9 bases. The germline V gene has CDR1 SGHTA and CDR2 FQGNSA. The V gene end was trimmed by 2 bases and the J gene end by 7 bases; junction bases not matched to a gene: 6. The CDR3 contains 15 residues. This CDR3 reads CASSLLAGLGNEQFF. The CDR3 DNA is TGTGCCAGCAGCTTACTAGCGGGACTGGGGAATGAGCAGTTCTTC.

The chain couples TRBV9 to TRBJ2-7, with D possibly being TRBD1 (6 bases). The V end was cut by 0 bases, the J end by 0 bases, with 10 bases between. CDR1 is SGDLS, CDR2 YYNGEE, per germline. This CDR3 has 15 amino acids. CDR3 nucleotide sequence: TGTGCCAGCAGCGTAGATCTAGGGGGCTCCTACGAGCAGTACTTC. Encoded protein: CASSVDLGGSYEQYF.

This chain links TRBV30 with TRBJ2-7; 14 bases are a match to TRBD2. This CDR3 has 17 residues. CDR1 and CDR2 (germline): GTSNPN, SVGIG (reference sequence). Germline trimming cut 1 base from V and 6 bases from J; bases unmatched to any gene: 11. The DNA for the CDR3 is TGTGCCTGGAGTGCAGGGACTAGCGGGAGCTTAATTGGCGAGCAGTACTTC. Translated, it gives CAWSAGTSGSLIGEQYF.

The rearrangement joins TRBV5-1 to TRBJ1-1, with D possibly being TRBD1 (5 bases). Trimming removed 7 bases from V and 2 bases from J, with 15 bases in between. The germline V gene encodes CDR1 SGHRS and CDR2 YFSETQ. CDR3 length: 14 amino acids. The CDR3 sequence is CASGPGYGNTEAFF. CDR3 bases: TGCGCCAGCGGTCCAGGGTACGGAAACACTGAAGCTTTCTTT.

The chain recombines TRBV27 with TRBJ2-7; TRBD2 matches at 9 bases. In germline, CDR1 is MNHEY, CDR2 SMNVEV (reference sequence). The CDR3 covers 19 residues. After removal of 4 bases from V and 2 bases from J, the junction contained 18 bases not matched to a gene. The CDR3 spells CASSYRDRRVAGATYEQYF. CDR3 bases: TGTGCCAGCAGTTACCGGGACAGACGAGTAGCGGGGGCGACCTACGAGCAGTACTTC.

The chain recombines TRBV29-1 with TRBJ1-2; TRBD1 agrees at 7 bases. The CDR3 extends over 13 amino acids. The ends lost 6 bases at V and 6 bases at J; junction bases unmatched: 10. Germline assignment: CDR1 SQVTM and CDR2 ANQGSEA. The CDR3: CSVVLDRADGYTF. The CDR3 coding sequence is TGCAGCGTAGTACTAGACAGGGCGGATGGCTACACCTTC.

The CDR3 spells CASSQSQGESYEQYF. As DNA, the CDR3 is TGCGCCAGCAGCCAGTCGCAGGGGGAGTCCTACGAGCAGTACTTC. The J gene is TRBJ2-7, the V gene TRBV4-3, with 7 bases identical to TRBD1. V trimming: 3 bases; J trimming: 1 base; junction bases outside the gene matches: 6. The CDR3 sequence is 15 residues long. Germline CDR1 is LGHNA and CDR2 is YSLEER.

The chain has TRBV30 and TRBJ1-4; unclear D gene. The germline CDR1 and CDR2 sequences are GTSNPN and SVGIG (reference sequence). V was shortened by 0 bases and J by 0 bases, with 11 bases between the two germline ends. This CDR3 comprises 16 residues. The CDR3 sequence is CAWSVEALATNEKLFF. CDR3 nucleotide sequence: TGTGCCTGGAGTGTAGAGGCCCTTGCAACTAATGAAAAACTGTTTTTT.

The chain carries TRBV20-1 and TRBJ2-1; D remains ambiguous. The V gene lost 3 bases and the J gene lost 8 bases, with 5 bases spanning the gap. Germline CDR1 reads DFQATT; CDR2 reads SNEGSKA (reference sequence). The length of the CDR3 is 10 residues. The CDR3 loop is CSASEDEQFF. The CDR3 coding sequence is TGCAGTGCTAGCGAGGATGAGCAGTTCTTC.